Listed here are 28 T cell receptor beta chains from one sample, sequenced in a study of Graves' ophthalmopathy and Graves' hyperthyroidism. RNA transcripts served as template for amplifying TCR beta CDR3 sequences. HTBI primers served in a first-round RT-PCR, which a second-round multiplex PCR followed. Each CDR3 protein gets one entry after TCRdb re-called the multiplex PCR reads with MiXCR. Here the sample spans about 550,000 distinct CDR3 sequences, about two fifths being singletons. The sequenced sample consisted of peripheral blood or thyroid tissue (not recorded which). The receptors shown here come from an adult man with Graves' hyperthyroidism.

This sequence joins TRBV10-3 and TRBJ2-5; a possible D gene is TRBD2 (5 bases). Per germline, CDR1 ENHRY and CDR2 SYGVKD. V lost 2 bases and J lost 1, with 11 bases in between. The CDR3 is 15 amino acids. Written as DNA, the CDR3 is TGTGCCATCAGTGAGAGGCTAGCATCCCAAGAGACCCAGTACTTC. Its protein is CAISERLASQETQYF.

This clonotype has at least ten counts. The J gene is TRBJ1-2, the V gene TRBV29-1, with D tentatively TRBD1 (6 bases). Per germline, CDR1 SQVTM and CDR2 ANQGSEA. The CDR3 extends over 12 amino acids. V lost 3 bases and J lost 8, with 13 bases in between. The CDR3 here is CSVDRTVSGYTF. CDR3 in DNA: TGCAGCGTTGATCGGACAGTATCCGGCTACACCTTC.

The chain links TRBV29-1 to TRBJ2-2; 7 bases line up with TRBD1. Germline loops: CDR1 SQVTM, CDR2 ANQGSEA. V dropped 7 bases and J dropped 4; count of bases not matched to a gene: 18. This CDR3 is 17 amino acids long. CDR3 nucleotide sequence: TGCAGCGCACTTTTTTCGACAGGGACGAGGACCACCGGGGAGCTGTTTTTT. It is translated as CSALFSTGTRTTGELFF.

This clonotype was seen ten or more times. This chain connects TRBV7-6 to TRBJ2-5; 7 bases line up with TRBD1. The CDR3 extends over 14 amino acids. Germline-derived CDR1 and CDR2 are SGHVS and FNYEAQ. The trim removed 1 base at V and 4 bases at J, leaving 3 bases unmatched. The CDR3 bases are TGTGCCAGCAGCTTAGTTTCAGGGGGAGAGACCCAGTACTTC. As protein: CASSLVSGGETQYF.

The V and J genes are TRBV10-3 and TRBJ1-1, with TRBD1 matching over 8 bases. V lost 6 bases and J lost 0; bases outside the gene matches: 21. CDR3 size: 20 residues. Germline V gene lookup returns CDR1 ENHRY and CDR2 SYGVKD. DNA for the CDR3: TGTGCCATCAGCGATATGACGGGCAGGGGGCGTTTGGGGATGAACACTGAAGCTTTCTTT. It specifies CAISDMTGRGRLGMNTEAFF.

This clonotype was detected many times. Its ends do not fully match the called genes, so a read error is possible. The chain is built from TRBV7-7 and TRBJ2-7, with D maybe TRBD2 (5 bases). The germline V gene encodes CDR1 SSHAT and CDR2 FNYEAQ (reference sequence). This CDR3 spans 12 amino acids. CDR3 DNA: TGTGCTAGCAGGTTGACTACCTACGAGCAGTACTTC. Protein: CASRLTTYEQYF.

The gene calls are TRBV29-1 and TRBJ2-7; 10 bases map to TRBD1. The germline V gene has CDR1 SQVTM and CDR2 ANQGSEA. This CDR3 comprises 15 residues. V was pared by 3 bases and J by 4 bases, with 9 bases of the junction left unmatched. The CDR3 protein is CSVDNMGTGAYEQYF. The CDR3 DNA reads TGCAGCGTTGATAATATGGGGACAGGGGCTTACGAGCAGTACTTC.

The chain links TRBV9 to TRBJ2-7; 9 nucleotides align to TRBD2. CDR3 size: 14 residues. Germline-derived CDR1 and CDR2 are SGDLS and YYNGEE. J lost 12 bases, V lost 1 base, and 11 bases had no gene match. Here the CDR3 reads CASSVSSSGMGLYF. For the CDR3, the DNA is TGTGCCAGCAGCGTATCCTCTAGCGGGATGGGTTTGTACTTC.

This clonotype was counted between two and nine times. This chain joins TRBV5-8 and TRBJ1-6, with D uncertain. CDR3 length: 15 amino acids. CDR1 is SGHTS and CDR2 is YDEGEE in the germline V gene. Deletions cut 0 bases from V and 8 bases from J, with 12 bases between. For the CDR3, the DNA is TGTGCCAGCAGCTTGGGCGCCGCCCGGGATTCACCCCTCCACTTT. Protein: CASSLGAARDSPLHF.

This clonotype was counted a few times. The V gene is TRBV6-6, the J gene TRBJ1-5, with no clear D. The germline CDR1 and CDR2 sequences are MNHNY and SVGAGI (reference sequence). The CDR3 consists of 14 residues. V lost 6 bases and J lost 5, with 14 bases in between. This chain's CDR3 is CASSSTSYYQPQHF. In nucleotides, the CDR3 is TGTGCCAGCAGCTCAACCTCCTATTATCAGCCCCAGCATTTT.

The table lists this clonotype with a count of one. V and J are TRBV19 and TRBJ2-3; no reliable D call. The CDR3 consists of 13 residues. Germline V gene data show CDR1 as LNHDA and CDR2 as SQIVND (reference sequence). This CDR3 is CASTAEYADTQYF. The CDR3 DNA reads as TGTGCGTCAACCGCGGAATACGCAGATACGCAGTATTTT.

This clonotype appeared many times. The DNA of the CDR3 is TGTGCCAGCAGTTTGGGAGACACCCGTTTTTACGAGCAGTACTTC. It yields the protein CASSLGDTRFYEQYF. The chain uses TRBV12-3 or TRBV12-4 and TRBJ2-7, with TRBD2 as a possible D gene (5 bases). Trimming cost V 3 bases and J 4 bases, with 16 bases left between them. The CDR3 is 15 amino acids.

About this clonotype itself: A clone one base away is much larger, so this may be a read error. The chain has TRBV7-2 and TRBJ2-5; a possible D gene is TRBD2 (5 bases). This CDR3 is built from 17 residues. Germline assignment: CDR1 SGHTA and CDR2 FQGNSA. CDR3 loop: CAGSLDSTRPSWETQYF. The CDR3 coding sequence is TGTGCCGGCAGCTTAGACTCAACGAGGCCTAGCTGGGAGACCCAGTACTTC.

The V gene is TRBV3-1, the J gene TRBJ2-7; D not resolved. V was shortened by 1 base and J by 0 bases, with 10 bases between the two germline ends. Germline-derived CDR1 and CDR2 are LGHDT and YNNKEL (reference sequence). CDR3 size: 15 residues. The DNA for the CDR3 is TGTGCCAGCAGCCAAGCCCTAGGGCTCTCCTACGAGCAGTACTTC. It specifies CASSQALGLSYEQYF.

J is TRBJ2-6 and V is TRBV2; D perhaps matches TRBD1 (5 bases). The CDR3 is 15 residues long. V gave up 4 bases and J gave up 4 bases, with 11 bases separating them. The V gene's germline CDR1 is SNHLY and CDR2 FYNNEI. In DNA form, the CDR3 reads TGTGCCAGCAGTGTGTGGGGCGAAGGGGCCAACGTCCTGACTTTC. It codes for CASSVWGEGANVLTF.

The V call is TRBV12-3 or TRBV12-4, the J call TRBJ1-3; D is possibly TRBD1 (6 bases). This CDR3 has 15 residues. Trimming took off 6 bases at V and 0 bases at J, with 12 bases between the two ends. CDR3 DNA sequence: TGTGCCAGCAGCCCTACAGGGATCTCTGGAAACACCATATATTTT. Residues: CASSPTGISGNTIYF.

The chain links TRBV20-1 to TRBJ1-1, with 7 bases that match TRBD1. This CDR3 region has 14 residues. V lost 2 bases, J lost 2 bases, and 5 bases stayed unmatched. Germline CDR1 is DFQATT and CDR2 is SNEGSKA (reference sequence). CDR3 nucleotide sequence: TGCAGTGCTAGACGCGGGACAGCAAACACTGAAGCTTTCTTT. It yields the protein CSARRGTANTEAFF.

The rearrangement links TRBV6-6 to TRBJ1-3; D possibly corresponds to TRBD1 (6 bases). The CDR3 consists of 14 residues. Trimming shortened V by 5 bases and J by 7 bases, and 15 bases separated the two germline ends. CDR1 and CDR2 from the germline V gene are MNHNY and SVGAGI (reference sequence). The CDR3 spells CASSPRTAMNTIYF. For the CDR3, the DNA is TGTGCCAGCAGTCCCCGGACAGCAATGAACACCATATATTTT.

This clonotype was counted at least ten times. V gene TRBV30 combines with J gene TRBJ1-5; TRBD1 is a possible D gene (5 bases). The V end lost 5 bases, the J end lost 3 bases, and 11 bases lay between the germline ends. This CDR3 contains 13 residues. The germline gives CDR1 GTSNPN, CDR2 SVGIG (reference sequence). The CDR3 DNA follows: TGTGCCTGGGCATCGGGGGTCAATCAGCCCCAGCATTTT. Its protein product is CAWASGVNQPQHF.

The chain joins TRBV5-1 to TRBJ1-2; D not resolved. The germline V gene encodes CDR1 SGHRS and CDR2 YFSETQ. This CDR3 has 12 residues. V dropped 2 bases and J dropped 8 bases, with 10 bases sitting between them. CDR3 DNA sequence: TGCGCCAGCAGCTTCCGGACTAGCGGCTACACCTTC. Protein product: CASSFRTSGYTF.

This clonotype was found many times. This chain's CDR3 is CSARDSGAFF. The DNA for the CDR3 is TGCAGTGCTAGGGACAGCGGAGCTTTCTTT. The rearrangement links TRBV20-1 to TRBJ1-1; TRBD1 is a possible D gene (6 bases). The CDR3 runs to 10 residues. V was pared by 3 bases and J by 10 bases, with 9 bases between. The germline V gene has CDR1 DFQATT and CDR2 SNEGSKA (reference sequence).

This clonotype was seen only a few times. The gene calls are TRBV12-3 or TRBV12-4 and TRBJ2-7; D may be TRBD2 (6 bases). The CDR3 spans 15 residues. V lost 4 bases to trimming and J lost 3 bases, with 16 bases between them. CDR3 loop: CASSYGAGGFYEQYF. DNA for the CDR3: TGTGCCAGCAGTTACGGGGCCGGGGGATTCTACGAGCAGTACTTC.

This clonotype showed up many times. The chain employs TRBV13 and TRBJ1-1; a possible D gene is TRBD1 (5 bases). Germline lookup yields CDR1 PRHDT and CDR2 FYEKMQ (reference sequence). V lost 5 bases to trimming and J lost 1 base, with 11 bases between them. The CDR3 runs to 14 residues. This CDR3 is CASSQLGGNTEAFF. CDR3 sequence (DNA): TGTGCCAGCAGCCAGCTCGGGGGGAACACTGAAGCTTTCTTT.

The chain links TRBV20-1 to TRBJ2-1, with TRBD2 identical over 10 bases. Germline V CDR1 and CDR2: DFQATT, SNEGSKA (reference sequence). V shed 5 bases and J 8 bases; nucleotides not matched to a gene: 12. This CDR3 is built from 15 residues. CDR3 amino acids: CSAYTSGVLGDEQFF. The DNA for the CDR3 is TGCAGTGCTTACACTAGCGGGGTCTTGGGGGATGAGCAGTTCTTC.

The chain joins TRBV29-1 to TRBJ1-2; unclear D gene. There are 10 residues in the CDR3. CDR1 SQVTM and CDR2 ANQGSEA come from the germline V gene. V was cut by 7 bases and J by 8 bases, with 11 bases left in between. The CDR3 region has the DNA TGCAGCGGGGGATCCTACGGCTACACCTTC. It yields the protein CSGGSYGYTF.

At least ten counts were recorded for this clonotype. This rearrangement joins TRBV10-3 to TRBJ1-5; D call uncertain. With 10 bases removed from V and 6 bases from J, the gap between germline ends came to 16 bases. The CDR3 length is 13 residues. Germline loops: CDR1 ENHRY, CDR2 SYGVKD. The CDR3 spells CANALSFGQPQHF. The CDR3 bases are TGTGCCAACGCGCTTTCTTTTGGTCAGCCCCAGCATTTT.

The chain uses TRBV7-6 and TRBJ2-7, with 10 bases matching TRBD1. This CDR3 has 16 residues. From germline, CDR1 is SGHVS and CDR2 FNYEAQ. Trimming removed 0 bases from V and 3 bases from J; junction bases left unmatched: 5. Written as DNA, the CDR3 is TGTGCCAGCAGCTTAGCGACAGGGGGCGGCGGCTACGAGCAGTACTTC. Translating it yields CASSLATGGGGYEQYF.

This clonotype came up many times. The CDR3 is CASSPDGGQYIYEQYF. CDR3 sequence (DNA): TGTGCCAGCAGCCCTGACGGGGGACAGTATATCTACGAGCAGTACTTC. The chain is built from TRBV7-9 and TRBJ2-7; tentative D call: TRBD1 (7 bases). Trimming removed 5 bases from V and 3 bases from J, with 20 bases in between. The germline V gene has CDR1 SEHNR and CDR2 FQNEAQ (reference sequence). This CDR3 region has 16 residues.